The sequence of this T cell receptor (beta chain) was determined in a study of blood T cell repertoires in COVID-19. This table comes from immunoSEQ multiplex PCR, and its TCRdb copy is limited to in-frame clones, with some not included. Among over 200,000 clones listed, approximately 89% were seen once. The germline V gene encodes CDR1 MGHRA and CDR2 YSYEKL. V was clipped by 4 bases and J by 7 bases, with 20 bases between them. The CDR3 loop spans 16 amino acids. Sequenced input: PBMCs or T cells enriched from blood (not recorded which). The TCR sequence derives from a woman aged 25 to 45 who had been exposed to COVID-19. This chain links TRBV4-1 with TRBJ1-5; D is perhaps TRBD1 (5 bases). CDR3 nucleotides: TGCGCCAGCAGCCCCGGACGGGGGGGAAGGGGACAGCCCCAGCATTTT. This sequence encodes CASSPGRGGRGQPQHF.